This TCR beta chain comes out of a study of blood T cell repertoires in COVID-19. The CDR3 loop spans 15 amino acids. V lost 0 bases to trimming and J lost 8 bases, with 14 bases between them. CDR1 is SSHAT and CDR2 is FNYEAQ in the germline V gene (reference sequence). Assay: immunoSEQ multiplex PCR; the TCRdb copy retains only in-frame clones and omits some. The table has fewer than 200,000 clones, approximately 90% seen once; the top ten hold 20% to 30%. The source material was peripheral blood. This sequence was found in a man aged 55 to 69 with acute or convalescent COVID-19. The V gene is TRBV7-7, the J gene TRBJ2-1; a weak D match, TRBD2 (7 bases). CDR3: CASSLAGGASDEQFF. The CDR3 coding sequence is TGTGCCAGCAGCTTAGCAGGGGGGGCCTCGGATGAGCAGTTCTTC.